These T cell receptor beta chains were read from a single sample in a study of radiation and T cells in renal cell carcinoma. Produced via immunoSEQ multiplex PCR; TCRdb's table is partial and in-frame only. The sample shows more than 120,000 clones, approximately 86% of them seen only once. Here the sequenced sample was blood, taken from a patient whose treatment included radiotherapy and nephrectomy. These receptor sequences come from a woman between 50 and 59 years old with renal cell carcinoma. The CDR3 runs from the conserved cysteine through the conserved F or W. D genes are given only for firm matches. Size values are once, few and many counts, or a class for expanded clones, and some rows have none.

j_gene | abundance | v_gene | d_gene | CDR3aa | CDR3nt
TRBJ1-6 | once | TRBV7-2 | NA | CASSPLVAESPLHF | TGTGCCAGCAGCCCTCTTGTGGCAGAATCACCCCTCCACTTT
TRBJ1-4 | few | TRBV7-7 | NA | CASSSGRAANEKLFF | TGTGCCAGCAGCTCCGGGAGGGCAGCTAATGAAAAACTGTTTTTT
TRBJ1-1 | NA | TRBV7-9 | NA | CASSLVVETEAFF | TGTGCCAGCAGCTTAGTTGTGGAGACTGAAGCTTTCTTT
TRBJ1-5 | NA | TRBV7-9 | NA | CASSLSQLGSQHF | TGTGCCAGCAGCCTTTCCCAACTTGGATCCCAGCATTTT
TRBJ2-3 | NA | TRBV9 | NA | CASSVAGPQTDTQYF | TGTGCCAGCAGCGTAGCGGGACCCCAAACGGATACGCAGTATTTT
TRBJ2-6 | NA | TRBV7-2 | NA | CASSYSGANVLTF | TGTGCCAGCAGCTACTCTGGGGCCAACGTCCTGACTTTC
TRBJ1-1 | NA | TRBV4-3 | NA | CASSQDPRGQNTEAFF | TGCGCCAGCAGCCAAGACCCCCGGGGGCAGAACACTGAAGCTTTCTTT
TRBJ2-2 | NA | TRBV12-5 | NA | CASGRRTGQNTGELFF | TGTGCTAGTGGGCGCCGTACAGGGCAGAACACCGGGGAGCTGTTTTTT
TRBJ2-5 | NA | TRBV28 | NA | CASSPLGVSQETQYF | TGTGCCAGCAGTCCCCTCGGGGTTAGCCAAGAGACCCAGTACTTC
TRBJ2-7 | once | TRBV7-2 | TRBD1 | CASSPLGTEGRDWYF | TGTGCCAGCAGCCCACTCGGGACAGAGGGGAGAGATTGGTACTTC
TRBJ1-2 | NA | TRBV7-9 | NA | CASSLLGRAQNYGYTF | TGTGCCAGCAGCTTATTGGGTAGGGCCCAAAACTATGGCTACACCTTC
TRBJ1-1 | NA | TRBV7-2 | NA | CASSKEGGPLGLNTEAFF | TGTGCCAGCAGCAAAGAAGGGGGACCATTAGGTTTGAACACTGAAGCTTTCTTT
TRBJ1-3 | NA | TRBV10-3 | NA | CAIHSGNTIYF | TGTGCCATCCACTCTGGAAACACCATATATTTT
TRBJ2-7 | NA | TRBV7-3 | TRBD2 | CASSRTGTSGRGYEQYF | TGTGCCAGCAGCCGAACCGGGACTAGCGGGAGGGGCTACGAGCAGTACTTC
TRBJ1-5 | NA | TRBV27 | NA | CASSFQGSNQPQHF | TGTGCCAGCAGTTTTCAGGGGAGCAATCAGCCCCAGCATTTT
TRBJ1-2 | NA | TRBV6-5 | NA | CASSLGAGGNYGYTF | TGTGCCAGCAGCTTAGGGGCAGGAGGCAACTATGGCTACACCTTC
TRBJ2-7 | NA | TRBV6-5 | NA | CASSRDPDYEQYF | TGTGCCAGCAGCAGGGATCCAGACTACGAGCAGTACTTC
TRBJ1-4 | NA | TRBV19 | NA | CASLGGVEKLFF | TGTGCCAGTTTGGGAGGGGTCGAAAAACTGTTTTTT
TRBJ1-2 | NA | TRBV11-2 | NA | CASSLEQGDGYTF | TGTGCCAGCAGCTTAGAGCAGGGTGATGGCTACACCTTC
TRBJ2-5 | NA | TRBV28 | NA | CASSSPDLLKETQYF | TGTGCCAGCAGTTCCCCGGACCTTTTAAAAGAGACCCAGTACTTC
TRBJ1-2 | NA | TRBV7-2 | NA | CASSIGPVYGYTF | TGTGCCAGCAGCATCGGACCGGTCTATGGCTACACCTTC
TRBJ2-7 | NA | TRBV30 | NA | CAWSLALSSYEQYF | TGTGCCTGGAGTCTCGCACTGAGCTCCTACGAGCAGTACTTC
TRBJ2-3 | NA | TRBV6-5 | TRBD2 | CASSYSSGSVTDTQYF | TGTGCCAGCAGTTACTCTAGCGGGAGCGTCACAGATACGCAGTATTTT
TRBJ2-7 | NA | TRBV19 | TRBD1 | CASSIQESQGVYEQYF | TGTGCCAGTAGCATTCAGGAGTCACAGGGGGTCTACGAGCAGTACTTC
TRBJ2-1 | NA | TRBV5-1 | NA | CASSLSFLGEQFF | TGCGCCAGCAGCTTGTCCTTCCTAGGAGAGCAGTTCTTC
TRBJ2-7 | NA | TRBV19 | NA | CASSTGGVRDEQYF | TGTGCCAGTAGTACCGGGGGAGTGAGGGACGAGCAGTACTTC
TRBJ1-6 | NA | TRBV11-2 | NA | CASSWAGFNSPLHF | TGTGCCAGCAGCTGGGCAGGATTTAATTCACCCCTCCACTTT
TRBJ2-2 | once | TRBV7-2 | TRBD2 | CASSPVAGGITGELFF | TGTGCCAGCAGCCCAGTAGCGGGGGGGATCACCGGGGAGCTGTTTTTT
TRBJ1-1 | NA | TRBV5-5 | TRBD1 | CASSYTGGGGTEAFF | TGTGCCAGCAGCTACACAGGGGGTGGAGGAACTGAAGCTTTCTTT
TRBJ1-1 | once | TRBV29-1 | NA | CSVKDRRDEAFF | TGCAGCGTAAAAGACAGACGAGACGAAGCTTTCTTT
TRBJ2-2 | NA | TRBV14 | TRBD2 | CASSHRGLVTGELFF | TGTGCCAGCAGCCACCGAGGACTAGTCACCGGGGAGCTGTTTTTT
TRBJ2-7 | NA | TRBV6-6 | NA | CASRSTDSTYEQYF | TGTGCCAGCAGATCAACCGACAGCACCTACGAGCAGTACTTC
TRBJ2-3 | once | TRBV19 | TRBD2 | CASSAQGLAGLSDTQYF | TGTGCCAGTAGTGCCCAAGGACTAGCGGGACTCTCAGATACGCAGTATTTT
TRBJ2-1 | NA | TRBV4-2 | NA | CASSQAGLGGEQFF | TGTGCCAGCAGCCAAGCGGGGCTAGGCGGTGAGCAGTTCTTC
TRBJ2-3 | NA | TRBV5-4 | TRBD2 | CASSSGGSGRPDTQYF | TGTGCCAGCAGCTCGGGGGGTAGCGGGAGGCCAGATACGCAGTATTTT
TRBJ2-1 | NA | TRBV7-2 | TRBD2 | CASKGRGGDNEQFF | TGTGCCAGCAAGGGACGGGGGGGAGACAATGAGCAGTTCTTC
TRBJ1-1 | NA | TRBV19 | TRBD1 | CASSIRTGRAEAFF | TGTGCCAGTAGTATTCGGACAGGGCGGGCTGAAGCTTTCTTT
TRBJ1-5 | NA | TRBV5-6 | NA | CASSLGELSNQPQHF | TGTGCCAGCAGCTTGGGGGAATTGAGCAATCAGCCCCAGCATTTT
TRBJ2-2 | once | TRBV2 | NA | CASSGQTANTGELFF | TGTGCCAGCAGTGGACAGACGGCGAACACCGGGGAGCTGTTTTTT
TRBJ1-1 | NA | TRBV5-4 | NA | CASSFTGSGAFF | TGTGCCAGCAGCTTCACAGGGAGTGGGGCTTTCTTT
TRBJ2-3 | NA | TRBV7-2 | TRBD2 | CASSLVGTSGRDSTDTQYF | TGTGCCAGCAGCTTAGTCGGGACTAGCGGGAGAGATAGCACAGATACGCAGTATTTT
TRBJ1-2 | NA | TRBV2 | TRBD1 | CASSGDSDYGYTF | TGTGCCAGCAGCGGGGACAGCGACTATGGCTACACCTTC
TRBJ1-2 | NA | TRBV5-1 | NA | CASSLGGGAEAGYTF | TGCGCCAGCAGCTTAGGGGGGGGCGCAGAGGCCGGCTACACCTTC
TRBJ1-2 | NA | TRBV4-2 | NA | CASSQDLEDNYGYTF | TGTGCCAGCAGCCAAGATTTGGAAGATAACTATGGCTACACCTTC
TRBJ1-4 | NA | TRBV2 | NA | CASSKDRLSTNEKLFF | TGTGCCAGCAGTAAAGACCGACTTTCAACTAATGAAAAACTGTTTTTT